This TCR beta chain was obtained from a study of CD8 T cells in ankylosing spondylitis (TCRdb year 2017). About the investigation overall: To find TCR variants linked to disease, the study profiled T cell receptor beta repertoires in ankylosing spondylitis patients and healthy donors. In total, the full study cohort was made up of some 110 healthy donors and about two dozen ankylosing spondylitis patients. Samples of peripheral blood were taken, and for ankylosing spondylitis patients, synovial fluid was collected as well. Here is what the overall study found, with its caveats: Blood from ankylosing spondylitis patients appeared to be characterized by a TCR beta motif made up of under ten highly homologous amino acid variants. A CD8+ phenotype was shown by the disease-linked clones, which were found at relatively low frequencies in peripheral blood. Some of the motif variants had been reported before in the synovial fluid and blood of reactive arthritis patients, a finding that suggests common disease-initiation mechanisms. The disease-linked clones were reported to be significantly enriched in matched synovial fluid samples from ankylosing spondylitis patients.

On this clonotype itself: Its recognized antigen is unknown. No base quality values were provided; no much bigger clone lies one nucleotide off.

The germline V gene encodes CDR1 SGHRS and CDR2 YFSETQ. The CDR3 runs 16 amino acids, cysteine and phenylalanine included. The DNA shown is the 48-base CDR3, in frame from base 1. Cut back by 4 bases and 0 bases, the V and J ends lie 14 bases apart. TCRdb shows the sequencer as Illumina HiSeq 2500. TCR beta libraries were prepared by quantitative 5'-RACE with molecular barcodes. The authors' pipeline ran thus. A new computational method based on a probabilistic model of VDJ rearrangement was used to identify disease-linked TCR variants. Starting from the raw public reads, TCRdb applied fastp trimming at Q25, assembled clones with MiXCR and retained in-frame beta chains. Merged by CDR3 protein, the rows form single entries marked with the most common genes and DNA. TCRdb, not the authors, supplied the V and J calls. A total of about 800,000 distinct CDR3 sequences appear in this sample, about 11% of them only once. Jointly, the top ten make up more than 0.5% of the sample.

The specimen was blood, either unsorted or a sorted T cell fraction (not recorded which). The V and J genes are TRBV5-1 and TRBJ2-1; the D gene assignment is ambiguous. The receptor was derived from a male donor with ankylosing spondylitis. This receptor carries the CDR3 CASSQDPPTSYNEQFF. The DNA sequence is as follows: TGCGCCAGCAGCCAGGACCCTCCGACCTCCTACAATGAGCAGTTCTTC.